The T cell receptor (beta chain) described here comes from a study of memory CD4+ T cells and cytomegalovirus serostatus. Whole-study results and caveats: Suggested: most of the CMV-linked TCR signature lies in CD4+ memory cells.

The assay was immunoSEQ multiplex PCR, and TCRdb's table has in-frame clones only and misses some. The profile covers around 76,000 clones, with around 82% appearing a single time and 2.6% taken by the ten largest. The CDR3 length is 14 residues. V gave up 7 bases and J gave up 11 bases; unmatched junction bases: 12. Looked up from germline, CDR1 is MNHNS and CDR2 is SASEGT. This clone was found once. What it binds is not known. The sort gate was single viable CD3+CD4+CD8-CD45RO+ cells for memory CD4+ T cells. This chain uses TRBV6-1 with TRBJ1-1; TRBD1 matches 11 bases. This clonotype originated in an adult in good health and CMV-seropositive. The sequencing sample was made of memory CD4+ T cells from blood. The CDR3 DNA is TGTGCCAGCACCCTGGGACAGGGGGACATGAACGCTTTCTTT. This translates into CASTLGQGDMNAFF.